This is a list of T cell receptor beta chains from one sample in a study of CD8 T cells in Susac syndrome. Each CDR3 protein is one row after TCRdb ran MiXCR on the immunoSEQ multiplex PCR reads. The repertoire has almost 450,000 distinct CDR3 sequences, approximately 85% of them found once; the top ten carry 0.09% to 0.15%. The sample taken for sequencing was CD8+ T cells from PBMCs. Every receptor here comes from a human donor with multiple sclerosis. Both conserved end residues are part of each CDR3. A D gene is named only where the DNA matches it firmly. Only part of the rows carry a size: once, few, many, or a class if the clone is expanded.

size	V	J	D	CDR3	DNA
.	TRBV7-2	TRBJ2-1	TRBD2	CASSLVAGGLNEQFF	TGTGCCAGCAGCTTAGTAGCGGGAGGGCTAAATGAGCAGTTCTTC
.	TRBV27	TRBJ1-1	TRBD1	CASSPLIRDRVTMNNEAFF	TGTGCCAGCAGTCCACTGATCCGGGACAGGGTAACCATGAACAATGAAGCTTTCTTT
.	TRBV6-6	TRBJ1-2	.	CASSLSQGLPNYGYTF	TGTGCCAGCAGTCTAAGTCAGGGGCTACCCAACTATGGCTACACCTTC
.	TRBV5-1	TRBJ1-1	.	CASSLDTVGNTEAFF	TGCGCCAGCAGCTTGGATACCGTCGGGAACACTGAAGCTTTCTTT
.	TRBV7-9	TRBJ1-3	.	CASSLSPRVVGNTIYF	TGTGCCAGCAGCTTAAGTCCCAGGGTGGTCGGAAACACCATATATTTT
.	TRBV5-1	TRBJ1-2	.	CASSGEPGSGYTF	TGCGCCAGCAGCGGGGAGCCAGGGAGTGGCTACACCTTC
.	TRBV4-1	TRBJ2-7	TRBD2	CASSHQGGSYEQYF	TGCGCCAGCAGCCATCAGGGAGGGTCCTACGAGCAGTACTTC
.	TRBV28	TRBJ2-3	TRBD1	CASRNPRTGADTQYF	TGTGCCAGCAGGAACCCCAGGACAGGGGCAGATACGCAGTATTTT
.	TRBV2	TRBJ2-7	TRBD2	CASILTSDEQYF	TGTGCCAGCATCCTGACTAGCGACGAGCAGTACTTC
.	TRBV27	TRBJ2-7	.	CASRRRGGGSYEQYF	TGTGCCAGCAGGAGGCGCGGAGGAGGGTCCTACGAGCAGTACTTC
.	TRBV7-6	TRBJ2-3	.	CASSPEATRTDTQYF	TGTGCCAGCAGCCCCGAAGCGACACGCACAGATACGCAGTATTTT
once	TRBV27	TRBJ2-7	.	CASSSYTGAISYEQYF	TGTGCCAGCAGTTCCTATACCGGGGCGATCTCCTACGAGCAGTACTTC
once	TRBV27	TRBJ2-1	.	CASSPYRASYNEQFF	TGTGCCAGCAGTCCTTACAGGGCCTCCTACAATGAGCAGTTCTTC
.	TRBV4-1	TRBJ1-4	.	CASSQPPRGATNEKLFF	TGCGCCAGCAGCCAGCCCCCTCGTGGGGCAACTAATGAAAAACTGTTTTTT
once	TRBV6-5	TRBJ2-2	TRBD1	CASSYSTQGFTGELFF	TGTGCCAGCAGTTACTCTACACAGGGGTTCACCGGGGAGCTGTTTTTT
.	TRBV4-2	TRBJ2-1	.	CASSQEGETLPYNEQFF	TGTGCCAGCAGCCAAGAAGGGGAGACACTCCCTTACAATGAGCAGTTCTTC
.	TRBV14	TRBJ1-4	.	CASSDNEKLFF	TGTGCCAGCAGCGATAATGAAAAACTGTTTTTT
.	TRBV19	TRBJ1-1	.	CASSLDGNIEAFF	TGTGCCAGTAGCCTGGACGGGAACATTGAAGCTTTCTTT
.	TRBV27	TRBJ2-3	.	CASSFISDTDTQYF	TGTGCCAGCAGTTTTATTTCCGACACAGATACGCAGTATTTT
.	TRBV27	TRBJ1-1	TRBD1	CASSAGTGVFEAFF	TGTGCCAGCAGCGCCGGGACAGGGGTTTTCGAAGCTTTCTTT
.	TRBV27	TRBJ1-1	.	CASSHIGLGTEAFF	TGTGCCAGCAGTCATATAGGGTTAGGCACTGAAGCTTTCTTT
.	TRBV10-3	TRBJ1-5	.	CAIRGDGENQPQHF	TGTGCCATCAGGGGGGACGGTGAGAATCAGCCCCAGCATTTT
.	TRBV14	TRBJ1-1	.	CASSQVGSMNTEAFF	TGTGCCAGCAGCCAAGTTGGCAGCATGAACACTGAAGCTTTCTTT
.	TRBV30	TRBJ1-6	TRBD1	CAWLEDRGNSPLHF	TGTGCCTGGCTCGAGGACAGGGGAAATTCACCCCTCCACTTT
.	TRBV6-1	TRBJ2-1	.	CASVLYWEGSYNEQFF	TGTGCCAGCGTCCTCTATTGGGAAGGCTCCTACAATGAGCAGTTCTTC
.	TRBV28	TRBJ1-1	.	CASSSHMNTEAFF	TGTGCCAGCAGTTCTCACATGAACACTGAAGCTTTCTTT
.	TRBV29-1	TRBJ2-7	TRBD1	CSVPGQGGQYF	TGCAGCGTTCCCGGACAGGGAGGGCAGTACTTC
.	TRBV27	TRBJ2-1	TRBD2	CASGPGLASNEQFF	TGTGCCTCAGGACCGGGACTAGCTTCTAATGAGCAGTTCTTC
once	TRBV2	TRBJ1-2	.	CASEGRSPWTNYGYTF	TGTGCCAGCGAGGGACGAAGCCCTTGGACTAACTATGGCTACACCTTC
.	TRBV12-3/TRBV12-4	TRBJ1-1	TRBD1	CASSNHDRDAEAFF	TGTGCCAGCAGTAATCACGACAGGGACGCTGAAGCTTTCTTT
.	TRBV4-1	TRBJ1-2	.	CASSQDQAWGRHYGYTF	TGCGCCAGCAGCCAAGATCAGGCATGGGGACGGCACTATGGCTACACCTTC
.	TRBV20-1	TRBJ2-1	TRBD2	CSARDREGGVSYNEQFF	TGCAGTGCTAGAGATCGGGAGGGCGGGGTATCCTACAATGAGCAGTTCTTC
.	TRBV28	TRBJ2-7	TRBD2	CASRLAGVSYEQYF	TGTGCCAGCAGGTTAGCGGGAGTAAGCTACGAGCAGTACTTC
once	TRBV5-5	TRBJ2-1	TRBD2	CASSLVGLADNEQFF	TGTGCCAGCAGCTTGGTGGGACTAGCGGACAATGAGCAGTTCTTC
.	TRBV5-1	TRBJ1-1	TRBD1	CASSSGQGDLVPEVNTEAFF	TGCGCCAGCAGCTCGGGACAGGGAGATTTGGTTCCGGAAGTGAACACTGAAGCTTTCTTT
.	TRBV30	TRBJ1-1	TRBD1	CAWSGGQGVTEAFF	TGTGCCTGGAGTGGGGGACAGGGGGTCACTGAAGCTTTCTTT
once	TRBV13	TRBJ1-1	.	CASSLRRNSWDTEAFF	TGTGCCAGCAGCCTTAGAAGGAACTCATGGGACACTGAAGCTTTCTTT
.	TRBV19	TRBJ1-2	.	CATDEGPGYTF	TGTGCCACAGACGAGGGGCCCGGCTACACCTTC
once	TRBV7-9	TRBJ2-1	.	CASSSGPRCCNEQFF	TGTGCCAGCAGCTCGGGACCCCGGTGTTGCAATGAGCAGTTCTTC
.	TRBV6-5	TRBJ2-5	TRBD2	CASSYSSPLAGGEETQYF	TGTGCCAGCAGTTACTCGTCCCCACTAGCGGGAGGGGAAGAGACCCAGTACTTC
.	TRBV27	TRBJ2-2	.	CASSFGTEAGELFF	TGTGCCAGCAGTTTCGGCACCGAGGCCGGGGAGCTGTTTTTT
.	TRBV7-9	TRBJ2-1	.	CASSSSIGGPHDNEQFF	TGTGCCAGCAGCTCATCCATAGGGGGGCCCCACGACAATGAGCAGTTCTTC
.	TRBV27	TRBJ2-1	TRBD1	CASSLRDQGEGEQFF	TGTGCCAGCAGCTTACGGGACCAGGGGGAAGGTGAGCAGTTCTTC